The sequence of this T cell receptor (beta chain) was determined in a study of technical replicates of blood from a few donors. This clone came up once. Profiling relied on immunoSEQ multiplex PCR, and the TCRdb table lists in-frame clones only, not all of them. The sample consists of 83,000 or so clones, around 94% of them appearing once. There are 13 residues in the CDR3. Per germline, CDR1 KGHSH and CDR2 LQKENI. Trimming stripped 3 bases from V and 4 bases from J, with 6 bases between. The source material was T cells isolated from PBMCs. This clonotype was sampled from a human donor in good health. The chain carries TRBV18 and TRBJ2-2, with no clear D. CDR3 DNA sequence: TGTGCCAGCTCACCGTTGAGCACCGGGGAGCTGTTTTTT. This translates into CASSPLSTGELFF.